This T cell receptor beta chain emerged from a study of T-cell reconstitution after alpha-beta-depleted transplantation in children. CDR3 length equals 14 residues. Trimming took off 4 bases at V and 0 bases at J, with 13 bases between the two ends. Germline loops: CDR1 SQVTM, CDR2 ANQGSEA. Unique molecular identifiers were used to barcode this TCRbeta library. TCRdb analysed the PCR reads with MiXCR anew, one entry per CDR3 protein. This table holds some 550,000 distinct CDR3 sequences, approximately 20% found once. This sequence originates from a human donor who donated a stem cell graft to a child with acute lymphoblastic leukemia. This sequence joins TRBV29-1 and TRBJ2-7; no definite D call. The specimen was PBMCs from the stem cell graft donor, collected from the stem cell graft. The CDR3 here is CSVGVGFSSYEQYF. Here the CDR3 DNA reads TGCAGCGTTGGCGTCGGTTTTAGCTCCTACGAGCAGTACTTC.